The 31 T cell receptor beta chains presented below share a single source sample, sequenced in a study of blood T cell repertoires in COVID-19. The data were produced by immunoSEQ multiplex PCR, yet TCRdb's version contains in-frame clones alone and is incomplete. The sample carries 170,000 or so clones, roughly 80% recorded once. Specimen: peripheral blood. These receptors all come from a human donor in a cohort sampled during active COVID-19.

The V and J genes are TRBV19 and TRBJ2-7, with 11 bases matching TRBD2. With V trimmed by 3 bases and J by 3 bases, 10 bases remained unmatched. CDR3 size: 17 residues. The germline V gene has CDR1 LNHDA and CDR2 SQIVND (reference sequence). The CDR3 is CASSITGSSGRIYEQYF. In DNA, the CDR3 is TGTGCCAGTAGTATTACTGGATCTAGCGGGAGGATCTACGAGCAGTACTTC.

The chain has TRBV29-1 and TRBJ2-7, with 10 nucleotides matching TRBD1. Germline V gene sequence: CDR1 SQVTM, CDR2 ANQGSEA. The CDR3 is 13 amino acids. The trim removed 2 bases at V and 6 bases at J, leaving 4 bases unmatched. The CDR3 loop is CSVEKDRGIEQYF. DNA of the CDR3: TGCAGCGTTGAAAAGGACAGGGGGATCGAGCAGTACTTC.

The CDR3 protein is CASKEGGNYEQYF. The DNA of the CDR3 is TGTGCCAGCAAGGAGGGAGGGAATTACGAGCAGTACTTC. The chain couples TRBV6-5 to TRBJ2-7; 7 bases are a match to TRBD2. J gave up 4 bases and V 7 bases, and 7 bases lay outside the gene matches. The CDR3 contains 13 residues. Germline values: CDR1 MNHEY, CDR2 SVGAGI.

The chain employs TRBV12-3 or TRBV12-4 and TRBJ1-2, with D perhaps TRBD1 (6 bases). This CDR3 has 13 amino acids. V dropped 6 bases and J dropped 5 bases, with 13 bases sitting between them. The CDR3 nucleotides are TGTGCCAGCAGCACGGGGGGACAATATGGCTACACCTTC. Residues: CASSTGGQYGYTF.

Only one count was recorded for this clone. This chain's CDR3 is CASSIARLRYGYTF. As DNA, the CDR3 is TGTGCCAGTAGTATAGCCAGGCTCCGCTATGGCTACACCTTC. The gene calls are TRBV19 and TRBJ1-2; D is uncertain. This CDR3 is 14 amino acids long. Germline-derived CDR1 and CDR2 are LNHDA and SQIVND (reference sequence). V was shortened by 1 base and J by 4 bases, with 10 bases between the two germline ends. The full variable domain, with the rest looked up from reference TRBV19 and TRBJ1-2, is DGGITQSPKYLFRKEGQNVTLSCEQNLNHDAMYWYRQDPGQGLRLIYYSQIVNDFQKGDIAEGYSVSREKKESFPLTVTSAQKNPTAFYLCASSIARLRYGYTFGSGTRLTVV.

This chain uses TRBV7-2 with TRBJ2-5; TRBD2 aligns across 9 bases. The CDR3 is 16 residues long. Germline V gene data show CDR1 as SGHTA and CDR2 as FQGNSA. The V and J ends lost 1 base and 4 bases, in that order; junction bases with no gene match: 7. The CDR3, as DNA: TGTGCCAGCAGCTTAGGCAATAGCGGGAGAGGAGAGACCCAGTACTTC. Translating gives CASSLGNSGRGETQYF.

The gene calls are TRBV6-5 and TRBJ1-2, with a tentative D call TRBD1 (6 bases). The germline V and J ends were trimmed by 4 bases and 4 bases, with 19 bases remaining between them. The CDR3 is 16 amino acids. CDR1 and CDR2 (germline): MNHEY, SVGAGI. DNA of the CDR3: TGTGCCAGCAGTTCCGTTCGCTCAGGGGCGGGCTATGGCTACACCTTC. Encoded protein: CASSSVRSGAGYGYTF.

The genes are TRBV11-3 and TRBJ2-1; the match to TRBD2 covers 7 bases. Germline CDR1 and CDR2: SGHNT and YENEEA. This CDR3 is built from 15 residues. Germline trimming cut 5 bases from V and 6 bases from J; bases unmatched to any gene: 10. The CDR3 sequence: CASSKYDSGVNEQFF. The DNA for the CDR3 is TGTGCCAGCAGCAAATACGACAGCGGGGTCAATGAGCAGTTCTTC.

The gene calls are TRBV5-6 and TRBJ1-1, with D maybe TRBD1 (6 bases). Germline V gene sequence: CDR1 SGHDT, CDR2 YYEEEE. CDR3 size: 16 residues. With 0 bases removed from V and 0 bases from J, the gap between germline ends came to 12 bases. The CDR3, as DNA: TGTGCCAGCAGCTTGGAAGGGGGAACCATGAACACTGAAGCTTTCTTT. This sequence encodes CASSLEGGTMNTEAFF.

The chain employs TRBV2 and TRBJ1-4; the D is unclear. Germline-derived CDR1 and CDR2 are SNHLY and FYNNEI. Trimming took off 6 bases at V and 8 bases at J, with 16 bases between the two ends. CDR3 length equals 14 residues. CDR3 sequence (DNA): TGTGCCAGCAGCGCCGGGAGGCTCAGGGAAAAACTGTTTTTT. Its translation: CASSAGRLREKLFF.

V and J are TRBV25-1 and TRBJ2-5; D might be TRBD1 (6 bases). The CDR3 totals 15 residues. Germline V gene sequence: CDR1 MGHDK, CDR2 SYGVNS. Trimming took off 2 bases at V and 4 bases at J, with 14 bases between the two ends. The CDR3, as DNA: TGTGCCAGCAGTGAAGAAAACAGGGACCCAGAGACCCAGTACTTC. It specifies CASSEENRDPETQYF.

This clone was seen once. The CDR3 sequence is CASSLEGPTNEKLFF. DNA for the CDR3: TGTGCCAGCAGCTTGGAGGGGCCAACTAATGAAAAACTGTTTTTT. The chain has TRBV5-6 and TRBJ1-4, with D perhaps TRBD1 (5 bases). Trimming removed 0 bases at V and 0 bases at J, with 6 bases between. This CDR3 spans 15 amino acids. Germline-derived CDR1 and CDR2 are SGHDT and YYEEEE.

This clone was recorded at least ten times. The chain joins TRBV27 to TRBJ1-5, with D unclear. The germline V and J ends were trimmed by 6 bases and 2 bases, with 11 bases remaining between them. Per germline, CDR1 MNHEY and CDR2 SMNVEV (reference sequence). This CDR3 contains 14 residues. DNA for the CDR3: TGTGCCAGCAGGAAAGAGCGGGGCAATCAGCCCCAGCATTTT. Residues: CASRKERGNQPQHF.

The rearrangement links TRBV6-1 to TRBJ2-1; 9 bases are shared with TRBD1. Germline loops: CDR1 MNHNS, CDR2 SASEGT. CDR3 size: 17 residues. V shed 1 base, J shed 3 bases, and the junction held 7 bases outside the gene matches. The chain's CDR3 is CASSEVRRDRVYNEQFF. The CDR3 DNA sequence: TGTGCCAGCAGTGAAGTGAGGAGGGACAGGGTCTACAATGAGCAGTTCTTC.

The V gene is TRBV5-8, the J gene TRBJ2-7, with D possibly matching TRBD1 (6 bases). The CDR3 length is 15 residues. Per germline, CDR1 SGHTS and CDR2 YDEGEE. The V end was cut by 1 base, the J end by 7 bases, with 18 bases between. CDR3 nucleotide sequence: TGTGCCAGCAGCTTGCTCCTCGGACAGTCTAGAGAGCAGTACTTC. Its translation: CASSLLLGQSREQYF.

The chain recombines TRBV4-1 with TRBJ2-7, with 13 bases identical to TRBD2. Looked up from germline, CDR1 is MGHRA and CDR2 is YSYEKL. The junction had 9 bases not matched to a gene; V was cut back by 1 base and J by 3 bases. The CDR3 length is 18 residues. As DNA, the CDR3 is TGCGCCAGCAGCCAAGGACTAGCGGGGGGTTTTAGCAGCTACGAGCAGTACTTC. Its translation: CASSQGLAGGFSSYEQYF.

The CDR3 spells CASSVGEGLAYEQYF. The CDR3 DNA follows: TGTGCCAGCAGCGTAGGGGAGGGTCTTGCGTACGAGCAGTACTTC. The chain links TRBV9 to TRBJ2-7, with TRBD2 matching over 7 bases. The CDR3 length is 15 residues. After removal of 0 bases from V and 4 bases from J, the junction contained 7 bases not matched to a gene. Germline V lookup: CDR1 SGDLS, CDR2 YYNGEE.

This chain connects TRBV18 to TRBJ1-6, with TRBD1 identical over 12 bases. CDR3 length: 16 amino acids. Germline V gene data show CDR1 as KGHSH and CDR2 as LQKENI. V dropped 0 bases and J dropped 10; count of bases not matched to a gene: 4. In DNA, the CDR3 is TGTGCCAGCTCACCACCCGGGACAGGGGGCGACTCACCCCTCCACTTT. Translating gives CASSPPGTGGDSPLHF.

The V and J genes are TRBV6-5 and TRBJ2-7; D possibly corresponds to TRBD2 (5 bases). CDR1 and CDR2 (germline): MNHEY, SVGAGI. CDR3 length: 11 amino acids. Trimming took off 11 bases at V and 3 bases at J, with 11 bases between the two ends. This CDR3 reads CAGGRGYEQYF. CDR3 DNA sequence: TGTGCCGGAGGACGGGGCTACGAGCAGTACTTC.

The chain employs TRBV7-2 and TRBJ2-3; 10 bases agree with TRBD1. The J segment lost 5 bases and the V segment lost 5 bases, leaving 4 bases of the junction unmatched. The CDR3 runs 14 residues. Germline V CDR1 and CDR2: SGHTA, FQGNSA. This chain's CDR3 is CASSGTGVVDTQYF. In DNA, the CDR3 is TGTGCCAGCAGCGGGACAGGGGTGGTAGATACGCAGTATTTT.

The chain joins TRBV2 to TRBJ1-5, with 12 positions matching TRBD1. The germline CDR1 and CDR2 sequences are SNHLY and FYNNEI. This CDR3 spans 15 amino acids. Trimming at V came to 6 bases and at J to 2 bases, leaving 2 bases not matched to a gene. This chain's CDR3 is CASSGDRGRNQPQHF. The CDR3 coding sequence is TGTGCCAGCAGCGGGGACAGGGGGCGCAATCAGCCCCAGCATTTT. The complete variable domain, with remaining parts taken from reference TRBV2 and TRBJ1-5, reads EPEVTQTPSHQVTQMGQEVILRCVPISNHLYFYWYRQILGQKVEFLVSFYNNEISEKSEIFDDQFSVERPDGSNFTLKIRSTKLEDSAMYFCASSGDRGRNQPQHFGDGTRLSIL.

The chain employs TRBV7-9 and TRBJ1-4; D remains unclear. Germline V CDR1 and CDR2: SEHNR, FQNEAQ (reference sequence). V lost 2 bases, J lost 8 bases, and 3 bases lay in between. The CDR3 runs to 11 residues. DNA of the CDR3: TGTGCCAGCAGCTTACTCGAAAAACTGTTTTTT. This gives the protein CASSLLEKLFF. Full variable domain (outside the CDR3, taken from reference TRBV7-9 and TRBJ1-4): DTGVSQNPRHKITKRGQNVTFRCDPISEHNRLYWYRQTLGQGPEFLTYFQNEAQLEKSRLLSDRFSAERPKGSFSTLEIQRTEQGDSAMYLCASSLLEKLFFGSGTQLSVL.

The gene calls are TRBV5-4 and TRBJ1-1; no definite D call. The CDR3 is made up of 15 amino acids. The V and J ends lost 2 bases and 0 bases respectively, with 11 bases between them. The germline CDR1 and CDR2 sequences are SGHNT and YYREEE (reference sequence). Here the CDR3 DNA reads TGTGCCAGCAGCTTAACAGAAAACCTGAACACTGAAGCTTTCTTT. It encodes CASSLTENLNTEAFF. The variable domain in full, completed from reference TRBV5-4 and TRBJ1-1, reads ETGVTQSPTHLIKTRGQQVTLRCSSQSGHNTVSWYQQALGQGPQFIFQYYREEENGRGNFPPRFSGLQFPNYSSELNVNALELDDSALYLCASSLTENLNTEAFFGQGTRLTVV.

The rearrangement joins TRBV27 to TRBJ2-5; D perhaps matches TRBD2 (6 bases). The CDR3 totals 16 residues. Germline V gene sequence: CDR1 MNHEY, CDR2 SMNVEV (reference sequence). V lost 4 bases to trimming and J lost 5 bases, with 20 bases between them. The CDR3, as DNA: TGTGCCAGCAGTTCAAATAGGGCGGGATTGCGTGAGACCCAGTACTTC. Protein product: CASSSNRAGLRETQYF.

This chain connects TRBV19 to TRBJ2-3, with a tentative D call TRBD2 (6 bases). The V end lost 3 bases, the J end lost 2 bases, and 9 bases lay between the germline ends. The CDR3 has 14 amino acids. Germline V gene sequence: CDR1 LNHDA, CDR2 SQIVND (reference sequence). The DNA for the CDR3 is TGTGCCAGTAGTATGGAGGGGATCACAGATACGCAGTATTTT. This translates into CASSMEGITDTQYF.

The chain uses TRBV28 and TRBJ1-2; D may be TRBD1 (5 bases). The germline CDR1 and CDR2 sequences are MDHEN and SYDVKM. This CDR3 has 12 amino acids. V lost 6 bases to trimming and J lost 4 bases, with 9 bases between them. In DNA, the CDR3 is TGTGCCAGCAGCGACAGTACCTATGGCTACACCTTC. Its translation is CASSDSTYGYTF.

The chain carries TRBV5-6 and TRBJ2-5, with 7 bases lining up with TRBD1. The germline CDR1 and CDR2 sequences are SGHDT and YYEEEE. CDR3 length: 13 residues. The V and J ends lost 6 bases and 5 bases, in that order; junction bases with no gene match: 7. CDR3 loop: CASNRGSRETQYF. The CDR3 DNA reads as TGTGCCAGCAACAGGGGTTCTAGGGAGACCCAGTACTTC. Together with reference TRBV5-6 and TRBJ2-5, the CDR3 gives the full variable domain: DAGVTQSPTHLIKTRGQQVTLRCSPKSGHDTVSWYQQALGQGPQFIFQYYEEEERQRGNFPDRFSGHQFPNYSSELNVNALLLGDSALYLCASNRGSRETQYFGPGTRLLVL.

V usage is TRBV19 and J usage is TRBJ2-2, with 9 bases identical to TRBD2. Germline values: CDR1 LNHDA, CDR2 SQIVND (reference sequence). The CDR3 loop spans 14 amino acids. V lost 8 bases, J lost 4 bases, and 5 bases stayed unmatched. The CDR3, as DNA: TGTGCCAGTGTCCGGACTAGCGTCACCGGGGAGCTGTTTTTT. Residues: CASVRTSVTGELFF.

This clone came up a few times. The V gene is TRBV3-1 (or the pseudogene TRBV3-2), the J gene TRBJ2-1, with TRBD2 matching over 11 bases. This CDR3 region has 18 residues. The germline V gene encodes CDR1 LGHDT and CDR2 YNNKEL (reference sequence). V dropped 0 bases and J dropped 6; count of bases not matched to a gene: 10. The CDR3 loop is CASSQERATSGSFNEQFF. The CDR3 DNA reads as TGTGCCAGCAGCCAAGAACGCGCTACTAGCGGGAGTTTCAATGAGCAGTTCTTC.

J is TRBJ2-7 and V is TRBV27; no definite D call. Per the germline V gene, CDR1 is MNHEY and CDR2 is SMNVEV (reference sequence). With 2 bases removed from V and 4 bases from J, the gap between germline ends came to 6 bases. The CDR3 contains 12 residues. Here the CDR3 reads CASSLDGYEQYF. CDR3 coding DNA: TGTGCCAGCAGTTTAGACGGGTACGAGCAGTACTTC.

This chain uses TRBV6-1 with TRBJ2-6; TRBD1 matches at 8 bases. The junction had 7 bases not matched to a gene; V was cut back by 3 bases and J by 0 bases. The CDR3 totals 18 residues. Germline values: CDR1 MNHNS, CDR2 SASEGT. CDR3 DNA sequence: TGTGCCAGCAGTGAGACGACAGGGGTCATCTCTGGGGCCAACGTCCTGACTTTC. Residues: CASSETTGVISGANVLTF.